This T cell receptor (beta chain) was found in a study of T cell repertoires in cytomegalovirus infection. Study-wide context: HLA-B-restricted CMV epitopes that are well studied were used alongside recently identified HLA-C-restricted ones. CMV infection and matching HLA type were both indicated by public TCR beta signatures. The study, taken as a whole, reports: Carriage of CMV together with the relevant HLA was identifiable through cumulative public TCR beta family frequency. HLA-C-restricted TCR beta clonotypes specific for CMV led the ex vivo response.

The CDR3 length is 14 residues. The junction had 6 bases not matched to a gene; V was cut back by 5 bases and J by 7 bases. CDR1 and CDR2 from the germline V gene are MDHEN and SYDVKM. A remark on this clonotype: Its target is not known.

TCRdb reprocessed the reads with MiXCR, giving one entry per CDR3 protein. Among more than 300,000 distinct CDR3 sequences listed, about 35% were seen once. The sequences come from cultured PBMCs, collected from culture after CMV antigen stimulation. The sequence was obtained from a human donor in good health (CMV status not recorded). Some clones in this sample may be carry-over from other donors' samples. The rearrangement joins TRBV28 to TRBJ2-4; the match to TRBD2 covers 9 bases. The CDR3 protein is CASSPGTSPNIQYF. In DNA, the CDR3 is TGTGCCAGCAGTCCCGGGACTAGCCCTAACATTCAGTACTTC.